Listed below are T cell receptor beta chains from one sample, sequenced in a study of beta chain features in type 1 diabetes. The protocol was immunoSEQ multiplex PCR, while the TCRdb copy is restricted to in-frame clones and leaves out a portion. The table shows 330,000 or so clones, with about 19% occurring only once. The specimen sequenced was naive CD4+ T cells from blood. The receptor set was obtained from a woman aged 18-29 years in good health. Both conserved end residues are part of each CDR3. Rows give clone size only sometimes, using once, few, many, or a class for an expanded clone.

TRBJ1-6 | TRBV19 | few | CASSLQGSTNSPLHF
TRBJ2-3 | TRBV6-1 | . | CASRALVTDTQYF
TRBJ2-6 | TRBV5-1 | few | CASSLALSGANVLTF
TRBJ1-4 | TRBV7-8 | . | CASSLEGYSPATNEKLFF
TRBJ2-1 | TRBV19 | few | CASQTSGSHEQFF
TRBJ2-1 | TRBV18 | . | CASSPSQYNEQFF
TRBJ1-2 | TRBV7-9 | . | CATTTGQGGGYTF
TRBJ2-1 | TRBV7-2 | . | CASSLVGGTSGYEQFF
TRBJ2-3 | TRBV5-4 | few | CASSSGQGSTDTQYF
TRBJ2-7 | TRBV4-1 | . | CASSRAGTRISYEQYF
TRBJ1-5 | TRBV2 | few | CASASGGRTRPQHF
TRBJ1-1 | TRBV5-1 | . | CASSLGGTVNTEAFF
TRBJ2-7 | TRBV29-1 | few | CSVGPGSYEQYF
TRBJ2-1 | TRBV5-1 | few | CANPRSATYERTLKVFYNEQFF
TRBJ2-3 | TRBV5-1 | few | CASSSGRRGSTDTQYF
TRBJ2-7 | TRBV5-1 | . | CASSPGQRGDEQYF
TRBJ2-5 | TRBV5-4 | . | CASSLAGIWETQYF
TRBJ2-3 | TRBV29-1 | . | CSVASSTDTQYF
TRBJ2-1 | TRBV4-1 | few | CASSRFSGAGSYNEQFF
TRBJ2-1 | TRBV5-4 | . | CASSTESSYNEQFF
TRBJ2-1 | TRBV5-1 | few | CASSLVGQGAQNEQFF
TRBJ2-5 | TRBV7-8 | once | CASSLSVTSGGAGETQYF